This T cell receptor (beta chain) was identified in a study of early T cells in non-severe SARS-CoV-2 infection. Attached unique molecular identifiers marked individual cDNA molecules. MiXCR, applied by TCRdb to the 5' RACE reads, yields one record per CDR3 protein. Here the sample spans 45,000 or so distinct CDR3 sequences, roughly 6.2% being singletons. The CDR3 totals 13 residues. V lost 4 bases and J 4 bases, leaving 9 bases between the germline ends. Germline V CDR1 and CDR2: SEHNR, FQNEAQ (reference sequence). This clonotype was recorded many times. Input material: whole blood. This clonotype was sampled from an adult who was a healthcare worker with PCR-confirmed SARS-CoV-2 infection or an uninfected control (not recorded which). The rearrangement uses TRBV7-9 and TRBJ2-3; unclear D gene. The CDR3 protein is CASSSPGPDTQYF. The CDR3 DNA reads TGTGCCAGCAGCTCCCCCGGTCCAGATACGCAGTATTTT.